This T cell receptor (beta chain) was obtained from a study of shared clonotypes between healthy human individuals (dated by TCRdb to about 2020). At the level of the whole study: The cohort included a few men and a couple of women between 18 and 49 years of age. Blood TCR repertoires of roughly five healthy adults were deeply sequenced to estimate repertoire size and the extent of clonotype sharing between individuals. For each donor, CD4 naive and CD4 memory were each run on three plates, CD8 naive on two plates, and CD8 memory on one plate. Between about 0.8 and 9 billion PBMCs per donor were obtained by leukapheresis. Libraries were prepared and TCR repertoires were sequenced by different laboratories using diverse techniques, in order to increase sequencing depth and limit assay-specific biases. Overall study results and their limits: Estimated clonotype richness was generally larger for naive than for memory subsets. Even with the large sequencing depth, rarefaction of the sorted-subset datasets indicated that sequencing was incomplete. Approximately 5% of naive CD4, 3.5% of naive CD8, roughly 2.4% of memory CD4, and 0.4% of memory CD8 clonotypes were shared across several donors. Pairwise subsampling indicated that sequencing depth was expected to affect the degree of clonotype sharing among donors. Higher generation probabilities were observed for clonotypes shared by all four sorted-subset donors than for non-shared clonotypes. Sampling was restricted to blood, and TCR repertoires in tissue are likely to differ from TCR repertoires in blood. The small number of donors limited the genetic and exposure-history diversity represented.

As to this clone: There is no known antigen for this receptor. No per-base quality is available; no much larger clone lies one base away.

Donors were healthy HIV-negative adults with no recently reported acute infections or vaccinations. Every donor was a Caucasian adult residing in Nashville, Tennessee, USA. CD4+ T cells were enriched by magnetic negative selection, after which naive cells were positively selected on CD45RA and the negative fraction was taken as the memory subset. Blood was collected by leukapheresis, and PBMCs were isolated by Ficoll-Histopaque density gradient centrifugation and then cryopreserved in liquid nitrogen vapor phase. Purity and quantity of every magnetically sorted T cell population were checked by analytical flow cytometry. Genomic DNA was isolated from each sorted fraction and quantified by UV absorbance on a Nanodrop 2000c. Reading from cysteine to phenylalanine, the CDR3 counts 16 amino acids. The entry retains the CDR3 DNA only, 48 bases that are in frame from base 1. From a lookup of the germline V gene, CDR1 and CDR2 are MDHEN and SYDVKM. V is cut back by 2 bases and J by 3 bases, with 7 bases in the junction unmatched.

TCR CDR3 regions were amplified from genomic DNA by multiplex PCR using the deep immunoSEQ assay. Extracted genomic DNA from each cell subset was spread evenly across all wells of several immunoSEQ 96-well plates, with each plate serving as a replicate. Each replicate PCR for sorted subsets received around 200 ng genomic DNA, equal to tens of thousands of T cell genomes. Purified libraries were quantified with a Qubit 3.0 fluorometer, sized on a Bioanalyzer 2100, and re-quantified with the KAPA Library Quantification kit. Each immunoSEQ 96-well plate was sequenced on its own single-read 150-cycle Illumina NextSeq 550 flow cell. Per the original workflow: Because the immunoSEQ output included only junctional sequences and no quality scores, the filtering could not be the same as the filtering used for full-length reads. Sequences were annotated with PyIR, a Python wrapper for IgBLAST v1.9, using IMGT germline references to assign V/J genes and CDR3. Any read was removed if the V/J assignment was weak (E-value above 1e-6), the CDR3 was missing, or the read contained stop codons, out-of-frame junctions, or ambiguous translated residues. V3J clonotypes were defined by identical inferred V gene, J gene, and CDR3 amino acid sequence. Percentage overlap between repertoires was calculated by dividing the number of shared unique clonotypes by the size of the smaller repertoire. Richness of each repertoire was evaluated using RTK rarefaction, the Chao1 estimator, and Recon v2.1 estimates of unobserved clonotypes. OLGA was used to compute generation probabilities for all TCRbeta clonotypes that the gDNA method yielded from a few donors. In TCRdb, the immuneACCESS table is reduced to in-frame sequences with V and J assigned. These tables do not hold every clone; where another copy was compared, an unresolved V gene accounts for under half, and the others remain unexplained. That table gives V, J and clone size, and the DNA gave D and trimming. The sample contains fewer than 3 million clones, roughly 92% of them found a single time. Together, the top ten hold approximately 0.39% of the sample.

The receptor chain draws on TRBV28 and TRBJ2-3, with 8 bases in between that match TRBD1. The sample was naive CD4+ T cells from PBMCs. This specimen's cell subset or site label, interpreted: CD45RA+ positively selected. This TCR came from a man aged 18 to 30 in good health. Some clones in this sample may be carry-over from other donors' samples. The encoded CDR3 is CASSLGDRFRTDTQYF. Here is the DNA: TGTGCCAGCAGTTTAGGGGACAGGTTTAGGACAGATACGCAGTATTTT. With all but the CDR3 taken from the reference TRBV28 and TRBJ2-3 genes, the full variable domain is: DVKVTQSSRYLVKRTGEKVFLECVQDMDHENMFWYRQDPGLGLRLIYFSYDVKMKEKGDIPEGYSVSREKKERFSLILESASTNQTSMYLCASSLGDRFRTDTQYFGPGTRLTVL.